This TCR beta chain was captured in a study of blood T cell repertoires in COVID-19. Study details: COVID-19 samples, acute and convalescent, were from the United States, Italy and Spain.

Original handling: It was from reference gene primer amplification that nucleated cell counts were estimated. Sequencing used immunoSEQ multiplex PCR; TCRdb keeps in-frame clones, though not all of them. V and J calls and clone size come straight from that table; D and trimming were deduced from the DNA. The sample has under 200,000 clones, roughly nine tenths seen once. The receptor's source is a man aged 55 to 69 with active or convalescent COVID-19. Sequences were obtained from peripheral blood.

The CDR3, as DNA: TGTGCCACCAGTACAGGGAACAGTCAGCCCCAGCATTTT. Its protein product is CATSTGNSQPQHF. This chain joins TRBV24-1 and TRBJ1-5, with D possibly matching TRBD1 (6 bases). This CDR3 spans 13 amino acids. Per germline, CDR1 KGHDR and CDR2 SFDVKD. V was trimmed by 6 bases and J by 6 bases, leaving 11 bases between them.